The clone carrying this T cell receptor (beta chain) was counted a single time. The antigen is unknown. Other DNA sequences within the sample encode an identical CDR3. Germline CDR1 SGHTA, CDR2 FQGNSA. This CDR3 contains 14 residues. Germline trimming cut 6 bases from V and 3 bases from J; bases unmatched to any gene: 7. Vbeta (60) and Jbeta (13) primers were used in the PCR. Assay used: immunoSEQ multiplex PCR; TCRdb lists only in-frame clones, some missing. The sample contains 210,000 or so clones, roughly 81% of which appear only once. This specimen belongs to a study of cytomegalovirus exposure and HLA in healthy donors. The study's findings and limits: For most TCR beta V segments, an earlier analysis put the productive rate at about 87% or about 30% of the time. In a later analysis, V- and J-gene trimming of beta chains associated with a DCLRE1C missense variant, replicated independently.

The sequenced material came from PBMCs. The chain employs TRBV7-2 and TRBJ1-2; 7 nucleotides match TRBD1. This clonotype was obtained from a woman aged 25 to 39 in good health and CMV-seropositive. CDR3 region: CASRQGTAHYGYTF. DNA for the CDR3: TGTGCCAGCAGACAGGGGACAGCACACTATGGCTACACCTTC.